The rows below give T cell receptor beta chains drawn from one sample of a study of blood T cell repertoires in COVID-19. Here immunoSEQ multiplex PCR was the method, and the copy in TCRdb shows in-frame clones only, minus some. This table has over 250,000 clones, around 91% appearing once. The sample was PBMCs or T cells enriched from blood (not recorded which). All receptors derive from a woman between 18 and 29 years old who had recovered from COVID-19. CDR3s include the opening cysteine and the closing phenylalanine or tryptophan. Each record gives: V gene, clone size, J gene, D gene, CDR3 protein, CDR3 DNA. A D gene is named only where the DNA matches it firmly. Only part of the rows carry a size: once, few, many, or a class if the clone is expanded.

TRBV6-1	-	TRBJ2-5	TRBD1	CASSELTGVGGETQYF	TGTGCCAGCAGTGAACTGACAGGGGTGGGTGGAGAGACCCAGTACTTC
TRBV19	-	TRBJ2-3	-	CASTPGLYGTDTQYF	TGTGCCAGTACCCCGGGACTTTACGGCACAGATACGCAGTATTTT
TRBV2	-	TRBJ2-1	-	CASSENRGGNEQFF	TGTGCCAGCAGTGAAAATCGGGGTGGCAATGAGCAGTTCTTC
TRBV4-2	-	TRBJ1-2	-	CASSQPPDYGYTF	TGTGCCAGCAGCCAACCCCCAGACTATGGCTACACCTTC
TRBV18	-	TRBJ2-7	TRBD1	CASSPQGTGVGEQYF	TGTGCCAGCTCACCGCAGGGAACAGGGGTCGGCGAGCAGTACTTC
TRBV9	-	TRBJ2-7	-	CASSLGLQGFDEQYF	TGTGCCAGCAGCCTGGGATTACAGGGATTCGACGAGCAGTACTTC
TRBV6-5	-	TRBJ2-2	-	CASTPAADTGELFF	TGTGCCAGCACGCCCGCCGCGGACACCGGGGAGCTGTTTTTT
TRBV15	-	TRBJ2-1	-	CATSRDWLNEQFF	TGTGCCACCAGCAGAGATTGGCTTAATGAGCAGTTCTTC
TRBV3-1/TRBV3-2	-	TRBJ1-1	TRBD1	CASSQSGTVTEAFF	TGTGCCAGCAGCCAATCTGGGACAGTCACTGAAGCTTTCTTT
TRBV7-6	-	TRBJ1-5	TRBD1	CASSPGQGEQPQHF	TGTGCCAGCAGCCCGGGACAGGGAGAGCAGCCCCAGCATTTT
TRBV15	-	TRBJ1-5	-	CATSRDRVGAFQPQHF	TGTGCCACCAGCAGAGATAGGGTGGGGGCTTTCCAGCCCCAGCATTTT
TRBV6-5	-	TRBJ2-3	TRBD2	CASSYSGGPADTQYF	TGTGCCAGCAGTTACAGCGGGGGGCCGGCAGATACGCAGTATTTT
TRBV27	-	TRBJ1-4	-	CASSFTGLGEKLFF	TGTGCCAGCAGTTTTACAGGGCTTGGTGAAAAACTGTTTTTT
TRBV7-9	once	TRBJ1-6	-	CASSLSGNSPLHF	TGTGCCAGCAGCCTCAGCGGCAATTCACCCCTCCACTTT
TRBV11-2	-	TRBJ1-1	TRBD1	CASSDAGGIRQHTEAFF	TGTGCCAGCAGCGATGCAGGGGGGATCAGACAGCACACTGAAGCTTTCTTT
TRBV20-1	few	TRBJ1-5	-	CSASALSQPQHF	TGCAGTGCTAGTGCCCTGTCCCAGCCCCAGCATTTT
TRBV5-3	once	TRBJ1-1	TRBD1	CARSTSGTGRSYGDTEAFF	TGTGCCAGAAGTACTTCCGGGACAGGACGTTCCTACGGGGACACTGAAGCTTTCTTT
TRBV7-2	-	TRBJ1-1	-	CASSLSYRFWAFF	TGTGCCAGCAGCCTTAGCTACAGGTTTTGGGCTTTCTTT
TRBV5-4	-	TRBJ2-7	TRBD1	CASSDLGGDRAHEQYF	TGTGCCAGCAGTGACCTGGGGGGGGACAGGGCCCACGAGCAGTACTTC
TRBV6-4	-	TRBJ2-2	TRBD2	CASSATSGGANTGELFF	TGTGCCAGCAGTGCCACTAGCGGGGGAGCGAACACCGGGGAGCTGTTTTTT
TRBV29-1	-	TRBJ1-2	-	CSVTVSNYGYTF	TGCAGCGTGACAGTATCCAACTATGGCTACACCTTC
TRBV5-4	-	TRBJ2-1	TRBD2	CASSGAGGYNEQFF	TGTGCCAGCAGCGGAGCGGGGGGCTACAATGAGCAGTTCTTC
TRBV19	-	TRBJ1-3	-	CASSIGDGRSGNTIYF	TGTGCCAGTAGTATCGGGGACGGGAGATCTGGAAACACCATATATTTT
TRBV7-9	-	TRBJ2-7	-	CASSSLSYEQYF	TGTGCCAGCAGCTCCCTCTCCTACGAGCAGTACTTC
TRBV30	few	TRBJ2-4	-	CAWSQGAKNIQYF	TGTGCCTGGAGTCAGGGGGCCAAAAACATTCAGTACTTC
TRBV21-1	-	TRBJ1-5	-	CASTIGGIGNQPQHF	TGTGCCAGCACCATAGGGGGAATTGGCAATCAGCCCCAGCATTTT
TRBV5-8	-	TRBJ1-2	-	CASSLRPGNYGYTF	TGTGCCAGCAGCTTGCGTCCAGGGAACTATGGCTACACCTTC
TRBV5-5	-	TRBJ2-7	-	CASSLAGQGGYEQYF	TGTGCCAGCAGCTTGGCAGGCCAGGGTGGTTACGAGCAGTACTTC
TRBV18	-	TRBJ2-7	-	CASSQRGAYEQYF	TGTGCCAGCTCACAACGGGGGGCTTACGAGCAGTACTTC
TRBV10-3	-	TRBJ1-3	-	CAISLRGSGNTIYF	TGTGCCATCAGTCTAAGGGGCTCTGGAAACACCATATATTTT
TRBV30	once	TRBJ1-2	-	CAWSVQGRDYGYTF	TGTGCCTGGAGTGTACAGGGTAGGGACTATGGCTACACCTTC
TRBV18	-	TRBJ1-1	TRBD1	CASSRDRNTEAFF	TGTGCCAGCTCACGGGACAGGAACACTGAAGCTTTCTTT
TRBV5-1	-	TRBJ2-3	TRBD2	CASSLFGLSGGTDTQYF	TGCGCCAGCAGCTTGTTCGGGTTAAGCGGGGGGACAGATACGCAGTATTTT
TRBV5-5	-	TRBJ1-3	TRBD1	CASSSGTGTGRGNTIYF	TGTGCCAGCAGCTCCGGGACAGGGACGGGACGTGGAAACACCATATATTTT
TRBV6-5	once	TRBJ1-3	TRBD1	CASRDRGFSGNTIYF	TGTGCCAGCAGAGACAGGGGGTTCTCTGGAAACACCATATATTTT
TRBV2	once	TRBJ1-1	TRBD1	CASTETGFAEAFF	TGTGCCAGCACCGAGACAGGGTTCGCTGAAGCTTTCTTT
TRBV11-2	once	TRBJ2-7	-	CASSLLQGFNYEQYF	TGTGCCAGCAGCTTACTACAGGGTTTTAACTACGAGCAGTACTTC
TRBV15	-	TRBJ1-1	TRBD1	CATSSTGGRTEAFF	TGTGCCACCAGCTCGACAGGGGGCCGAACTGAAGCTTTCTTT
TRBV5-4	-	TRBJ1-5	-	CASSLGGANQPQHF	TGTGCCAGCAGCTTGGGGGGCGCGAATCAGCCCCAGCATTTT
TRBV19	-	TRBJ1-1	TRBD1	CASQTTGRKWNTEAFF	TGTGCCAGTCAAACGACAGGGAGGAAATGGAACACTGAAGCTTTCTTT
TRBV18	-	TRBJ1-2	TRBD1	CASSPLRTGDNYGYTF	TGTGCCAGCTCACCACTGAGGACAGGGGATAACTATGGCTACACCTTC
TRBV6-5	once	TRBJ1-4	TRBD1	CASSYSTGNNEKLFF	TGTGCCAGCAGTTACTCGACAGGGAATAATGAAAAACTGTTTTTT